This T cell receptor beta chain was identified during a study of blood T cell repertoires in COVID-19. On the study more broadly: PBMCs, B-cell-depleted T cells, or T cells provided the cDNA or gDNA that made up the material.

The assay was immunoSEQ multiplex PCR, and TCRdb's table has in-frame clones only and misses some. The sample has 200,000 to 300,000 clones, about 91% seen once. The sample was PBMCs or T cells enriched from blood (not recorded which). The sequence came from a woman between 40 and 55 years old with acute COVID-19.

The CDR3 DNA follows: TGTGCCAGCAGGGAAACTAGCGGCCAAGAGACCCAGTACTTC. Its translation is CASRETSGQETQYF. The V gene is TRBV2, the J gene TRBJ2-5; 8 bases agree with TRBD2. The CDR3 contains 14 residues. CDR1 and CDR2 from the germline V gene are SNHLY and FYNNEI. The V gene end was trimmed by 6 bases and the J gene end by 1 base; junction bases not matched to a gene: 4.